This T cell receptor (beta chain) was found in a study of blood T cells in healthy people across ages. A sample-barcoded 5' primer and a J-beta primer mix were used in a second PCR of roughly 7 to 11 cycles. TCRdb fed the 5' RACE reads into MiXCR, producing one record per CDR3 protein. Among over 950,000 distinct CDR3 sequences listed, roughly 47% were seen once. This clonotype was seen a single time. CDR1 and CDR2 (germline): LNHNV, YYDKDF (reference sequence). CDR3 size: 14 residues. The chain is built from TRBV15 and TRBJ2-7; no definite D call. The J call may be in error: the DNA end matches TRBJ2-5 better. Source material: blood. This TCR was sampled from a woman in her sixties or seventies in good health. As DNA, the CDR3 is TGTGCCACCAGCCTTATTGGGCTAGGGGAGACCCAGTACTTC. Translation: CATSLIGLGETQYF.